This T cell receptor (beta chain) was recorded in a study of early T cells in non-severe SARS-CoV-2 infection. Study at large: The sequenced material was bulk RNA from unsorted whole blood, and its chains were unpaired. Findings and limits, study-wide: Clonotype matching in VDJdb favored anti-spike CD8 responses and did not capture private and CD4 specificities.

The CDR3 is made up of 14 amino acids. V lost 2 bases and J 2 bases, leaving 7 bases between the germline ends. This clonotype turned up a few times. Its antigen remains unknown. Individual cDNA molecules carried attached unique molecular identifiers. TCRdb processed the 5' RACE reads anew with MiXCR; each CDR3 protein has one entry. The table records 70,000 to 90,000 distinct CDR3 sequences, about 16% of them present only once. The chain recombines TRBV12-3 or TRBV12-4 with TRBJ1-5; D gene uncertain. The receptor was isolated from an adult who was a healthcare worker with PCR-confirmed SARS-CoV-2 infection or an uninfected control (not recorded which). Sequenced: whole blood. The DNA of the CDR3 is TGTGCCAGCAGTTTAAGACCGGGCAATCAGCCCCAGCATTTT. It yields the protein CASSLRPGNQPQHF.